These 19 T cell receptor beta chains came from one sample sequenced in a study of CD8+ T cells in alopecia areata. Following RNA extraction, reverse transcription yielded cDNA that acted as the sequencing template. Sequencing was performed with immunoSEQ multiplex PCR; in TCRdb, only in-frame clones are kept and a portion is missing. This repertoire lists roughly 120,000 clones without singletons; 20% sits in the top ten. The sequenced material came from lesional skin. The receptors shown here come from a C3H/HeJ mouse with alopecia areata. MHC haplotype of the strain: H2-k.

A few counts support this clone. Mouse gene names apply. The CDR3 end lies 4 residues beyond the end of the read and is filled in from the germline J gene. The gene calls are TRBV13-3 and TRBJ2-3; TRBD1 aligns across 10 bases. V dropped 0 bases and J dropped 0; count of bases not matched to a gene: 4. From germline, CDR1 is NNHDY and CDR2 SYVADS. The CDR3 loop spans 17 amino acids. The covered CDR3 bases are TGTGCCAGCAGTGATGAGGGACAGGGGCGTAGTGCAGAA. Its translation is CASSDEGQGRSAE. The whole CDR3 sequence is CASSDEGQGRSAETLYF.

Remarks on this clone: Genes here carry mouse names. The CDR3 goes on 4 residues after the read ends, and that part is filled in from the germline J gene. V and J are TRBV29 and TRBJ2-7; 10 bases are shared with TRBD1. Looked up from germline, CDR1 is MSHET and CDR2 is SYDVDS. The CDR3 contains 13 residues. CDR3 in amino acids: CASRPGQGYEQYF. The DNA read from the CDR3 is TGTGCTAGCAGGCCGGGACAGGGGTAT.

With respect to this clone: Each gene name is a mouse one. The read ends 4 residues early relative to the CDR3; the germline J gene fills the gap. The chain couples TRBV13-1 to TRBJ2-7; TRBD2 matches 12 bases. Germline V gene sequence: CDR1 NSHNY, CDR2 SYGAGN. CDR3 length equals 16 residues. The covered CDR3 bases are TGTGCCAGCAGTGATCCCCGGGACTGGGGGGAGTAT. It translates to CASSDPRDWGEY. The entire CDR3 protein is CASSDPRDWGEYEQYF.

This clone has a count of ten or more. Germline and genes: mouse. The read halts 4 residues ahead of the CDR3 end, with the missing end drawn from the germline J gene. The gene calls are TRBV19 and TRBJ2-1; D not certain. Germline V gene sequence: CDR1 FNHDT, CDR2 SITEND (reference sequence). Between the trimmed V and J ends, which lost 6 bases and 0 bases, there was a span of 10 bases. The CDR3 consists of 14 residues. This chain's CDR3 is CASTSTINYAEQFF. Incomplete CDR3 DNA: TGTGCCAGCACCTCGACAATTAACTATGCT.

As concerns this clone: Genes and germline come from the mouse. The CDR3 spells CASSLDRGLAEQFF. The part of the CDR3 DNA that was read is TGTGCCAGCAGTCTGGACAGGGGGCTTGCT. The chain joins TRBV13-3 to TRBJ2-1; TRBD1 matches at 11 bases. From the germline J gene comes the end of the CDR3, since the read stops 4 residues before it. The CDR3 length is 14 residues. From germline, CDR1 is NNHDY and CDR2 SYVADS. The junction had 3 bases not matched to a gene; V was cut back by 4 bases and J by 6 bases.

Concerning this clone itself: Mouse germline and gene names are used. The CDR3 end lies 4 residues beyond the end of the read and is filled in from the germline J gene. The genes are TRBV1 and TRBJ2-5; maybe TRBD2 (7 bases). The CDR3 has 15 amino acids. Germline CDR1 reads NSQYPW; CDR2 reads LRSPGD (reference sequence). CDR3 DNA (partial): TGCACCTGCAGTGCAGATGGGGGGCGCGGGGAC. Encoded protein: CTCSADGGRGD. The CDR3 as a whole reads CTCSADGGRGDTQYF.

This clone has a count of ten or more. Mouse germline and gene names are used. From the germline J gene comes the end of the CDR3, since the read stops 4 residues before it. This chain uses TRBV31 with TRBJ2-5; 9 positions match TRBD2. The V gene end was trimmed by 0 bases and the J gene end by 0 bases; junction bases not matched to a gene: 1. Germline V gene data show CDR1 as GKSSPN and CDR2 as SITVG. The CDR3 extends over 15 amino acids. The sequenced CDR3 bases are TGTGCCTGGAGTCTACTGGGGGGTAACCAAGAC. Its protein product is CAWSLLGGNQD. The whole CDR3 sequence is CAWSLLGGNQDTQYF.

This clone was picked up a small number of times. Mouse germline and gene names are used. The CDR3 end lies 4 residues beyond the end of the read and is filled in from the germline J gene. The genes are TRBV19 and TRBJ2-1; no clear D. The CDR3 has 12 amino acids. Between the trimmed V and J ends, which lost 5 bases and 5 bases, there was a span of 8 bases. The germline gives CDR1 FNHDT, CDR2 SITEND (reference sequence). CDR3 amino acids: CASSNPDAEQFF. CDR3 DNA (partial): TGTGCCAGCAGCAACCCAGATGCT.

As to this clone: The listed genes are named as in mouse. The read halts 4 residues ahead of the CDR3 end, with the missing end drawn from the germline J gene. The chain is built from TRBV13-1 and TRBJ2-7, with D maybe TRBD2 (5 bases). V lost 0 bases, J lost 0 bases, and 10 bases lay in between. Germline CDR1 is NSHNY and CDR2 is SYGAGN. The CDR3 is 15 amino acids. The CDR3 bases that were read are TGTGCCAGCAGTGATGTCTGGGCAAGCTCCTAT. Its protein product is CASSDVWASSY. The entire CDR3 protein reads CASSDVWASSYEQYF.

This clone was counted between two and nine times. The listed genes are named as in mouse. The CDR3 extends 4 residues past the end of the read, so its final part is completed from the germline J gene. This sequence joins TRBV13-2 and TRBJ2-1; 10 bases align to TRBD2. This CDR3 is 16 amino acids long. V lost 2 bases and J lost 3; bases outside the gene matches: 5. Germline CDR1 is NNHNN and CDR2 is SYGAGS (reference sequence). CDR3 bases read: TGTGCCAGCGGTGAACCGGGACTGGGGATCTATGCT. Protein product: CASGEPGLGIYA. The CDR3 as a whole reads CASGEPGLGIYAEQFF.

This clone has just a few counts. Gene names and germline match the mouse. The covered CDR3 bases are TGTGCCAGCAGCTCCGGGACTGGGGGGAGTGCAGAA. It specifies CASSSGTGGSAE. In full, the CDR3 reads CASSSGTGGSAETLYF. The chain employs TRBV19 and TRBJ2-3; 12 bases align to TRBD2. From the germline J gene comes the end of the CDR3, since the read stops 4 residues before it. The germline gives CDR1 FNHDT, CDR2 SITEND (reference sequence). This CDR3 is built from 16 residues. Unmatched junction bases numbered 4, after V lost 5 bases and J lost 0 bases.

For this clone: All gene names here are mouse names. The read ends 4 residues shy of where the CDR3 ends; the end is completed using the germline J gene. V gene TRBV13-3 combines with J gene TRBJ2-5; 11 bases map to TRBD2. Germline V gene lookup returns CDR1 NNHDY and CDR2 SYVADS. The CDR3 length is 15 residues. The part of the CDR3 DNA that was read is TGTGCCAGCAGTGACCCTGACTGGGGGGGAGAC. It yields the protein CASSDPDWGGD. The entire CDR3 is CASSDPDWGGDTQYF.

At least ten counts were recorded for this clone. Gene names and germline match the mouse. The CDR3 is cut off 4 residues early in the read; its end comes from the germline J gene. V gene TRBV13-3 combines with J gene TRBJ2-7; 11 positions agree with TRBD2. This CDR3 has 15 amino acids. CDR1 is NNHDY and CDR2 is SYVADS in the germline V gene. The covered CDR3 bases are TGTGCCAGCAGTGATTGGGGACTGGGGGCTTAT. Its protein product is CASSDWGLGAY. The CDR3 in its entirety is CASSDWGLGAYEQYF.

Of note for this clone: Germline and genes: mouse. The sequenced fragment ends 4 residues before the CDR3 boundary, so the rest is inferred from the germline J gene. This chain uses TRBV1 with TRBJ2-1; D remains ambiguous. The CDR3 length is 15 residues. Trimming stripped 3 bases from V and 0 bases from J, with 9 bases between. Germline-derived CDR1 and CDR2 are NSQYPW and LRSPGD (reference sequence). The part of the CDR3 DNA that was read is TGCACCTGCAGTGCCCGACATTATAACTATGCT. Its translation: CTCSARHYNYA. The whole CDR3 is CTCSARHYNYAEQFF.

The table lists this clone with a few counts. The translated DNA and TCRdb's protein are not identical at residue 11; the protein here was translated from the DNA. Genes and germline are mouse. With the read ending 3 residues before the CDR3 end, the germline J gene is used to fill in that end. The chain couples TRBV3 to TRBJ1-3; D gene ambiguous. This CDR3 has 14 amino acids. In germline, CDR1 is SNHLY, CDR2 FYNGKV (reference sequence). The ends were cut back, 3 bases at V and 0 bases at J, with 6 bases in the middle. Partial CDR3 DNA: TGTGCCAGCAGCTTTGACAATTCTGGAAATACG. This codes for CASSFDNSGNT. The CDR3, in full, reads CASSFDNSGNTLYF.

The table lists this clone with a few counts. Here the gene names and germline are mouse. From the germline J gene comes the end of the CDR3, since the read stops 4 residues before it. The chain recombines TRBV1 with TRBJ2-7, with D possibly being TRBD2 (6 bases). Trimming took 3 bases from V and 0 from J, leaving 15 bases between them. Germline CDR1 is NSQYPW and CDR2 is LRSPGD (reference sequence). The CDR3 totals 16 residues. Incomplete CDR3 DNA: TGCACCTGCAGTGCGGCCCTGGGGACGAGCTCCTAT. It is translated as CTCSAALGTSSY. In full, the CDR3 reads CTCSAALGTSSYEQYF. The whole variable domain, filled in from reference TRBV1 and TRBJ2-7, reads VTLLEQNPRWRLVPRGQAVNLRCILKNSQYPWMSWYQQDLQKQLQWLFTLRSPGDKEVKSLPGADYLATRVTDTELRLQVANMSQGRTLYCTCSAALGTSSYEQYFGPGTRLTVL.

This clone was recorded a few times. The genes are named according to mouse. Coverage ceases 4 residues before the CDR3 finishes, and the germline J gene fills in the end. The V and J genes are TRBV13-1 and TRBJ1-1; D is unresolved. This CDR3 region has 14 residues. Germline V gives CDR1 NSHNY, CDR2 SYGAGN. V shed 0 bases and J shed 0 bases, with 6 bases lying between them. The CDR3 sequence: CASSDAQSNTEVFF. The CDR3 bases that were read are TGTGCCAGCAGTGATGCACAGTCAAACACA.

This clone was seen only a few times. At residue 13, the TCRdb amino acid sequence and the translated nucleotide sequence differ, so the protein here is the DNA translation. The gene names given are mouse names. The sequence runs out 3 residues before the end of the CDR3; the remainder is reconstructed from the germline J gene. V is TRBV13-3 and J is TRBJ1-3, with D maybe TRBD1 (5 bases). The V gene lost 2 bases and the J gene lost 0 bases, with 12 bases spanning the gap. CDR1 NNHDY and CDR2 SYVADS come from the germline V gene. The CDR3 contains 16 residues. The CDR3 spells CASSEGPGNSGNTLYF. The part of the CDR3 DNA that was read is TGTGCCAGCAGTGAAGGGCCAGGGAATTCTGGAAATACG.

This clone was counted between two and nine times. These gene names are mouse names. The read gets to within 4 residues of the CDR3 end, and the germline J gene fills in the rest. V and J are TRBV13-3 and TRBJ2-4; D may be TRBD2 (7 bases). There are 15 residues in the CDR3. Germline V gene sequence: CDR1 NNHDY, CDR2 SYVADS. Trimming pared 0 bases from V and 3 bases from J, leaving 11 bases between. CDR3 loop: CASSDEGGNQNTLYF. The covered CDR3 bases are TGTGCCAGCAGTGATGAGGGGGGGAACCAAAAC.